This T cell receptor (beta chain) was recorded in a study of cytomegalovirus exposure and HLA in healthy donors (dated by TCRdb to about 2017). Describing the broader study: An earlier analysis of 587 of the donors reported approximately 290 Gb of sequence data and 117 million unique TCR beta sequences from around 200 million T cells. Typing coverage varied by locus: about 620-630 donors for A, B, C, DRB1 and DQB1; some 520 for DQA1; 606 for DPA1; under 490 for DPB1. An early release that covered roughly 600 HLA-typed donors contained approximately 290 gigabases of sequencing data and tens of millions of unique TCR sequences. Among about 390 genotyped donors of the cohort, an average of approximately 230,000 unique TCR beta nucleotide sequences were sequenced per donor, roughly 18% of them non-productive. In an earlier analysis of a few hundred of the donors, high-throughput TCR beta sequencing was used to judge whether each TCR beta V gene segment behaved as functional or pseudogenic. Of the roughly 410 genotyped donors, more than 75% were placed in the genetic ancestry cluster associated with self-reported Caucasian donors. A handful of DR-DQ haplotypes were handled as single units for association and clustering because linkage in the cohort was strong. Rather than drawing on any new phenotypic data, the later analysis identified candidate immune exposures from TCR beta sequences and the way those sequences occurred across donors. Using immunosequencing, the study profiled T cell repertoires from approximately 700 subjects and related those repertoires to cytomegalovirus serostatus. To predict cytomegalovirus infection status, the study combined high-throughput TCR immunosequencing, statistical association of individual TCRs with disease status, and machine learning. In a later analysis, previously published TCR beta repertoires from 666 donors were re-analyzed and high-resolution HLA genotyping was added so that TCR occurrence patterns could be studied. A separate validation cohort of roughly 130 different subjects was used in addition to the roughly 620-subject first cohort. A later genetic analysis took genome-wide SNP genotypes for about 55% of the 666 donors and used that subset as a discovery cohort. Donor age, sex, ethnicity and CMV serostatus were collected together with the repertoire data. The study aimed to test whether cataloging public T cell receptors could reveal signatures of past pathogen exposure. Every repertoire in the discovery cohort had been generated on one and the same sequencing platform. HLA typing included class I and class II loci at four-digit resolution.

The protocol used for the library was the immunoSEQ multiplex PCR assay. For the multiplex PCR, a mixture combining 60 forward primers for TCR Vbeta segments and 13 reverse primers for TCR Jbeta segments was used. Amplification of the CDR3 region of rearranged TCR beta genes was performed with a multiplex PCR assay on genomic DNA. Amplified TCR beta libraries were sequenced as 87-base-pair reads on the Illumina HiSeq System. Turning to the authors' computational methods: Across the roughly 600 repertoires, a later analysis counted approximately 83 million unique TCR beta chains, 9 million to 14 million of which were shared by at least two donors. Raw reads were error-corrected and collapsed into unique sequences by a nearest-neighbor algorithm in which closely related sequences were merged to remove PCR and sequencing errors. To assign V, D and J gene segments, CDR3 sequences were aligned to IMGT reference sequences. For a sequence to be retained, at least a six-nucleotide match to both a V gene segment and a J gene segment was required. Rearrangements were called productive when the CDR3 lacked stop codons and stayed in frame with V and J; all others were non-productive. Following IMGT convention, CDR3 was defined as the stretch from the second conserved V-encoded cysteine to the conserved J-encoded phenylalanine. The earlier analysis of approximately 590 of the donors excluded any sequence lacking an unambiguous match to a single V gene segment. In an earlier analysis of a few hundred of the donors, V segments were called functional above 56.7% productive rearrangements and were called segregating when the between-donor standard deviation exceeded 5%. To diagnose cytomegalovirus status from the catalog of TCR beta chain sequences, a statistical classification framework was built. A later analysis assigned V and J genes by comparing TCR nucleotide sequences with IMGT/GENE-DB human TR gene sequences. Using the TCRdist pipeline, a later analysis assigned CDR3 sequences along with most-parsimonious VDJ recombination scenarios. In a later analysis, each TCR beta chain was defined by its CDR3 amino acid sequence together with its V-gene family, and reads lacking a unique V-gene family were excluded. As a way to deal with suspected cross-contamination and a sequencing artifact, a later analysis dropped approximately 570 nucleotide sequences that were highly shared and had low generation probability. For each public chain, a later analysis derived a clonal expansion index from normalized ranks of inferred template counts within each repertoire. A later analysis computed generation probabilities with a VDJ recombination model fitted to out-of-frame rearrangements, and checked the results against IGoR. A later analysis scored TCR-TCR, TCR-HLA and TCR-CMV co-occurrence with hypergeometric tests, applying a repertoire-size bias correction to TCR pairs. A later analysis estimated false discovery rates by permuting HLA or CMV assignments 20 times. In a later analysis, co-occurring TCRs were grouped with DBSCAN, and TCRdist sequence similarity was added when clustering was performed within HLA-allele-positive subsets. Repertoires with fewer than 30,000 or more than 120,000 public chains, plus five repertoires with anomalous nucleotide sharing, were excluded from co-occurrence clustering. The immuneACCESS repertoire file appears here via TCRdb, limited to in-frame rearrangements. These files lack a portion of the clones; in checked studies, under half of the deficit traces to unresolved V genes, and the cause of the others is not known. That table gives V, J and clone size, and the DNA gave D and trimming. This sample gives about 170,000 clones in total; approximately 84% of them show up just once. Approximately 2.3% of the sample comes from the top ten.

The cohort comprised fewer than 750 healthy bone marrow donors. At the time of sampling, all cohort members were nominally healthy, though unrecorded immune exposures were likely present. The donor was CMV seropositive and was included in the group of almost 300 seropositive cohort members. A peripheral blood sample was collected from each donor, and TCR beta sequencing was performed on peripheral blood mononuclear cells. The Qiagen DNeasy Blood Extraction Kit was used to extract genomic DNA from the blood cell samples. Points on this clone: Its target antigen remains unknown. Base qualities are not at hand, and no much larger clone is one base apart.

Results and caveats for the whole study, not just this receptor: A later analysis reported that several top co-occurrence clusters appeared linked to parvovirus B19, influenza, CMV and Epstein-Barr virus. A total of about 150 TCR beta chains were listed by the study as associated with cytomegalovirus. Three of the identified cytomegalovirus-associated TCR beta chains were confirmed in vitro to be specific for cytomegalovirus antigens. A group of highly shared sequence variants was considered likely to be a technical artifact of the sequencing pipeline. While some public TCRs were present in many individuals, most TCR sequences turned up only very rarely across donors. A further reported finding was that TCR beta sequences accurately predicted the HLA-A and HLA-B alleles for most subjects in the first cohort. In a later genetic analysis, fewer N-insertions in productive TCRs were reported among donors in an Asian-associated ancestry cluster than the roughly 700-donor mean. A later analysis found that TCR association rates varied across HLA loci, with DRB1 alleles showing the most associated TCRs and HLA-C alleles the fewest. In a later analysis, some 18,000 TCR beta sequences were associated with specific HLA alleles at a false discovery rate of 0.05. A later genetic analysis associated a missense DCLRE1C variant with V-gene and J-gene trimming of TCR beta chains, and an independent cohort replicated the association. Because counts were too low, 15 to 20 rarely observed V segments, including chromosome 9 orphons, were excluded from the earlier analysis of around 590 of the donors. In both the original and validation cohorts, the classifier was reported to diagnose cytomegalovirus status with high specificity and sensitivity. Most CMV-associated TCR beta chains appeared to be HLA-restricted in a later analysis, and the HLA associations seemed to be driven largely by CMV exposure. Because HLA typing was missing for some donors at each locus, association tests included only the typed subset. In this cohort, only TCR beta chains were sequenced, and detectable features were limited by the absence of alpha or paired-chain data. The authors suggested that the approach could potentially be generalized to other disease states and immunological phenotypes. In a later analysis, HLA-associated TCR beta chains showed more clonal expansion and lower generation probabilities than non-associated chains that were equally common. Immune exposure information for the cohort was limited to CMV serostatus. Roughly uniform sequencing depth across donors was assumed in presence/absence analyses, although this assumption may not hold. Linkage disequilibrium might explain the correlated functional status among segregating V segments, but an unknown experimental factor could not be excluded. When HLA alleles, especially DR and DQ, strongly co-occurred, TCR associations were difficult to assign to individual alleles. An earlier analysis of approximately 570 of the donors showed that most TCR beta V segments appeared in productive rearrangements either about 90% or about 30% of the time, which broadly matched IMGT annotations.

This TCR was sampled from a man in his late teens or twenties in good health and CMV-seropositive. The sample consisted of PBMCs.

The CDR3 reads CASSRGGETQYF. The DNA is as follows: TGTGCCAGCAGTAGGGGCGGCGAGACCCAGTACTTC. The rearranged chain carries TRBV6-1 and TRBJ2-5; the D segment could be TRBD1, given 5 matching bases. The CDR3 sequence holds 12 residues, the cysteine and phenylalanine included. Left in the record is the CDR3 DNA by itself, 36 bases read in frame from the first base. According to the germline V gene, CDR1 reads MNHNS and CDR2 reads SASEGT. V is pared back by 5 bases and J by 5 bases, with 9 bases lying between the germline termini.